The 26 T cell receptor beta chains presented below share a single source sample, sequenced in a study of blood T cell repertoires in COVID-19. Clones were read by immunoSEQ multiplex PCR, and TCRdb kept only the in-frame ones, dropping some. The sample holds a few hundred thousand clones, under 90% seen once. Source material: PBMCs or T cells enriched from blood (not recorded which). These receptors were collected from a woman aged 25 to 39 who had recovered from COVID-19.

V and J are TRBV7-8 and TRBJ1-5, with 9 bases identical to TRBD1. Per germline, CDR1 SGHVS and CDR2 FQNEAQ. V dropped 5 bases and J dropped 7; count of bases not matched to a gene: 9. The CDR3 loop spans 15 amino acids. The CDR3 DNA reads TGTGCCAGCAGCGCCACAGGGGGCGCAGGGCAGCCCCAGCATTTT. Its translation is CASSATGGAGQPQHF.

Only one count was recorded for this clone. The V call is TRBV6-4, the J call TRBJ1-6, with D possibly matching TRBD1 (5 bases). Germline V gives CDR1 MRHNA, CDR2 SNTAGT. The CDR3 totals 15 residues. V was clipped by 0 bases and J by 6 bases, with 9 bases between them. CDR3 sequence reads: CASSDSIQGNSPLHF. Written as DNA, the CDR3 is TGTGCCAGCAGTGACTCGATTCAGGGTAATTCACCCCTCCACTTT.

This clone was counted only a few times. The gene calls are TRBV3-1 (or the pseudogene TRBV3-2) and TRBJ1-1; TRBD1 might be the D (5 bases). V lost 0 bases and J lost 1, with 9 bases in between. Germline V gene lookup returns CDR1 LGHDT and CDR2 YNNKEL (reference sequence). There are 15 residues in the CDR3. In nucleotides, the CDR3 is TGTGCCAGCAGCCAAGATGCAGGGTGGAACACTGAAGCTTTCTTT. Amino acid sequence: CASSQDAGWNTEAFF.

This chain uses TRBV7-9 with TRBJ2-5; 7 nucleotides agree with TRBD2. CDR3 size: 13 residues. Trimming took 7 bases from V and 5 from J; bases not matched to a gene: 7. Germline V gene lookup returns CDR1 SEHNR and CDR2 FQNEAQ (reference sequence). In DNA, the CDR3 is TGTGCCAGCACCTTCCACGGGAGGGAGACCCAGTACTTC. Translated, it gives CASTFHGRETQYF.

The J gene is TRBJ2-2, the V gene TRBV30; D gene unclear. This CDR3 region has 14 residues. In germline, CDR1 is GTSNPN, CDR2 SVGIG (reference sequence). The V gene lost 2 bases and the J gene lost 6 bases, with 13 bases spanning the gap. The CDR3 coding sequence is TGTGCCTGGAGTCAGGAAGTTAACGCCGGGGAGCTGTTTTTT. Translating it yields CAWSQEVNAGELFF.

The chain is built from TRBV11-2 and TRBJ2-5; D is ambiguous. The length of the CDR3 is 18 residues. The V end was cut by 5 bases, the J end by 1 base, with 23 bases between. CDR1 is SGHAT, CDR2 FQNNGV, per germline. CDR3 DNA sequence: TGTGCCAGCAGCCCCACCCCCCGACACCCAGGCCTCCAAGAGACCCAGTACTTC. Residues: CASSPTPRHPGLQETQYF.

The gene calls are TRBV6-6 and TRBJ1-5; D might be TRBD1 (6 bases). CDR1 and CDR2 (germline): MNHNY, SVGAGI (reference sequence). V was cut by 5 bases and J by 1 base, with 9 bases left in between. The CDR3 loop spans 14 amino acids. Written as DNA, the CDR3 is TGTGCCAGCAGTCCCGGGACAAGCAATCAGCCCCAGCATTTT. Amino acid sequence: CASSPGTSNQPQHF.

V and J are TRBV7-9 and TRBJ2-1, with D perhaps TRBD1 (5 bases). V gave up 1 base and J gave up 0 bases, with 10 bases separating them. The CDR3 runs 16 residues. CDR1 is SEHNR and CDR2 is FQNEAQ in the germline V gene (reference sequence). The chain's CDR3 is CASSLGDRGSYNEQFF. The DNA for the CDR3 is TGTGCCAGCAGCTTAGGAGACAGAGGCTCCTACAATGAGCAGTTCTTC.

The chain joins TRBV11-2 to TRBJ1-4; unclear D gene. V shed 5 bases and J shed 4 bases, with 11 bases lying between them. Germline values: CDR1 SGHAT, CDR2 FQNNGV. The length of the CDR3 is 14 residues. The CDR3 here is CASSPLGGNEKLFF. In DNA form, the CDR3 reads TGTGCCAGCAGCCCCCTCGGCGGTAATGAAAAACTGTTTTTT.

The chain joins TRBV30 to TRBJ1-1; weak D call: TRBD1 (6 bases). Trimming left V 0 bases short and J 4 bases short, with 9 bases between. CDR3 length: 13 residues. Germline lookup yields CDR1 GTSNPN and CDR2 SVGIG (reference sequence). The CDR3 sequence: CAWSVEGGTEAFF. The CDR3 DNA reads TGTGCCTGGAGTGTGGAAGGGGGCACTGAAGCTTTCTTT.

The V call is TRBV3-1 (or the pseudogene TRBV3-2), the J call TRBJ2-4, with D uncertain. Germline V gives CDR1 LGHDT, CDR2 YNNKEL (reference sequence). V was shortened by 5 bases and J by 5 bases, with 10 bases between the two germline ends. The CDR3 runs to 13 residues. Written as DNA, the CDR3 is TGTGCCAGCAGCAGCTTCACGCAAAACATTCAGTACTTC. Residues: CASSSFTQNIQYF.

The V call is TRBV10-3, the J call TRBJ2-2; D is possibly TRBD2 (5 bases). Germline V gives CDR1 ENHRY, CDR2 SYGVKD. The CDR3 spans 14 residues. Trimming pared 10 bases from V and 1 base from J, leaving 13 bases between. CDR3 residues: CATVGGGNTGELFF. The CDR3 nucleotides are TGTGCCACCGTAGGAGGTGGGAACACCGGGGAGCTGTTTTTT.

The rearrangement links TRBV7-3 to TRBJ2-6; D might be TRBD1 (5 bases). Germline CDR1 SGHTA, CDR2 FQGTGA. V lost 1 base, J lost 0 bases, and 16 bases lay in between. The CDR3 is 19 amino acids. The CDR3 nucleotides read TGTGCCAGCAGCTTAAAGGGGCCAGGGCCGCCCTCTGGGGCCAACGTCCTGACTTTC. It is translated as CASSLKGPGPPSGANVLTF. The variable domain in full, completed from reference TRBV7-3 and TRBJ2-6, reads GAGVSQTPSNKVTEKGKYVELRCDPISGHTALYWYRQSLGQGPEFLIYFQGTGAADDSGLPNDRFFAVRPEGSVSTLKIQRTERGDSAVYLCASSLKGPGPPSGANVLTFGAGSRLTVL.

V gene TRBV7-8 combines with J gene TRBJ2-1, with 7 bases fitting TRBD2. Looked up from germline, CDR1 is SGHVS and CDR2 is FQNEAQ. V lost 2 bases, J lost 4 bases, and 14 bases stayed unmatched. The CDR3 length is 18 residues. In DNA, the CDR3 is TGTGCCAGCAGCTTATCCCCACCGGGAGCGGGGCTTTACAATGAGCAGTTCTTC. It encodes CASSLSPPGAGLYNEQFF. Supplemented by reference TRBV7-8 and TRBJ2-1, the full variable domain reads GAGVSQSPRYKVAKRGQDVALRCDPISGHVSLFWYQQALGQGPEFLTYFQNEAQLDKSGLPSDRFFAERPEGSVSTLKIQRTQQEDSAVYLCASSLSPPGAGLYNEQFFGPGTRLTVL.

This sequence joins TRBV9 and TRBJ1-2; TRBD1 might be the D (5 bases). CDR1 is SGDLS, CDR2 YYNGEE, per germline. The CDR3 loop spans 14 amino acids. Trimming left V 4 bases short and J 4 bases short, with 14 bases between. CDR3 region: CASSTSRGGYGYTF. The CDR3 DNA reads TGTGCCAGCAGCACCTCTAGGGGTGGCTATGGCTACACCTTC.

This rearrangement joins TRBV9 to TRBJ2-7; TRBD2 agrees at 12 bases. CDR3 length: 16 amino acids. The V gene end was trimmed by 0 bases and the J gene end by 2 bases; junction bases not matched to a gene: 3. Germline V gene sequence: CDR1 SGDLS, CDR2 YYNGEE. The CDR3 protein is CASSVEGLAGPYEQYF. CDR3 in DNA: TGTGCCAGCAGCGTAGAAGGACTAGCGGGACCCTACGAGCAGTACTTC.

V gene TRBV29-1 combines with J gene TRBJ2-1; 8 bases match TRBD1. Germline assignment: CDR1 SQVTM and CDR2 ANQGSEA. This CDR3 region has 17 residues. Unmatched junction bases numbered 23, after V lost 4 bases and J lost 12 bases. CDR3 nucleotides: TGCAGCGTTGTCCCGGCAGGGGGCGGGCTACGTGACCATACGCAGTTCTTC. Protein: CSVVPAGGGLRDHTQFF.

With respect to this clone: The sample carries other DNA sequences with the same CDR3. The V and J genes are TRBV11-2 and TRBJ1-1; no firm D call. Trimming cost V 1 base and J 0 bases, with 3 bases left between them. Germline-derived CDR1 and CDR2 are SGHAT and FQNNGV. This CDR3 contains 13 residues. CDR3 amino acids: CASSLGLNTEAFF. The CDR3 DNA sequence: TGTGCCAGCAGCTTAGGGCTGAACACTGAAGCTTTCTTT. Full variable domain (rest looked up from reference TRBV11-2 and TRBJ1-1): EAGVAQSPRYKIIEKRQSVAFWCNPISGHATLYWYQQILGQGPKLLIQFQNNGVVDDSQLPKDRFSAERLKGVDSTLKIQPAKLEDSAVYLCASSLGLNTEAFFGQGTRLTVV.

The chain couples TRBV4-1 to TRBJ2-1; D call uncertain. Trimming took off 8 bases at V and 2 bases at J, with 4 bases between the two ends. Germline V gives CDR1 MGHRA, CDR2 YSYEKL. This CDR3 comprises 11 residues. The CDR3 here is CASGAYNEQFF. CDR3 bases: TGCGCCAGCGGAGCCTACAATGAGCAGTTCTTC.

This chain joins TRBV5-1 and TRBJ1-4; 9 bases line up with TRBD1. The CDR3 sequence is 15 residues long. Germline values: CDR1 SGHRS, CDR2 YFSETQ. V gave up 4 bases and J gave up 4 bases; unmatched junction bases: 5. This CDR3 reads CASSPSTGGNEKLFF. The CDR3 DNA follows: TGCGCCAGCAGCCCTTCGACAGGGGGTAATGAAAAACTGTTTTTT. The entire variable domain, with the rest obtained from reference TRBV5-1 and TRBJ1-4, is as follows: KAGVTQTPRYLIKTRGQQVTLSCSPISGHRSVSWYQQTPGQGLQFLFEYFSETQRNKGNFPGRFSGRQFSNSRSEMNVSTLELGDSALYLCASSPSTGGNEKLFFGSGTQLSVL.

DNA for the CDR3: TGTGCCAGCAGCCGCCCGGGACAACCAAAGCAGTACTTC. Translated, it gives CASSRPGQPKQYF. The genes are TRBV7-8 and TRBJ2-7; D possibly corresponds to TRBD1 (6 bases). The CDR3 sequence is 13 residues long. V gave up 5 bases and J gave up 8 bases, with 16 bases separating them. CDR1 and CDR2 from the germline V gene are SGHVS and FQNEAQ.

The chain recombines TRBV9 with TRBJ2-3, with D maybe TRBD2 (7 bases). V was clipped by 4 bases and J by 2 bases, with 20 bases between them. The CDR3 sequence is 17 residues long. CDR1 and CDR2 (germline): SGDLS, YYNGEE. CDR3 sequence: CASSPEGGGLDTDTQYF. The CDR3 DNA is TGTGCCAGCAGCCCGGAGGGAGGGGGGCTAGACACAGATACGCAGTATTTT.

The CDR3 nucleotides are TGTGCCAGCAGCTCCACTAGCGGGGGGGCCACTGAGCAGTTCTTC. The encoded protein is CASSSTSGGATEQFF. The J gene is TRBJ2-1, the V gene TRBV9; 13 bases fit TRBD2. Germline-derived CDR1 and CDR2 are SGDLS and YYNGEE. The CDR3 covers 15 residues. Trimming removed 4 bases from V and 9 bases from J; junction bases left unmatched: 7.

The chain carries TRBV5-8 and TRBJ1-4, with 7 bases fitting TRBD1. V trimming: 2 bases; J trimming: 6 bases; junction bases outside the gene matches: 7. This CDR3 has 15 residues. Germline values: CDR1 SGHTS, CDR2 YDEGEE. In DNA, the CDR3 is TGTGCCAGCAGCTTTGGAGGAGACAGGGATGAAAAACTGTTTTTT. This codes for CASSFGGDRDEKLFF.

The chain uses TRBV28 and TRBJ2-1, with 15 nucleotides matching TRBD2. V lost 10 bases to trimming and J lost 9 bases; unmatched junction nucleotides: 7. This CDR3 has 14 residues. Germline V gene lookup returns CDR1 MDHEN and CDR2 SYDVKM. CDR3 in amino acids: CATGLAGGPTEQFF. As DNA, the CDR3 is TGTGCCACCGGACTAGCGGGAGGGCCCACTGAGCAGTTCTTC.

This chain joins TRBV5-1 and TRBJ2-1; D unclear. Germline lookup yields CDR1 SGHRS and CDR2 YFSETQ. V lost 0 bases, J lost 5 bases, and 12 bases lay in between. The CDR3 contains 15 residues. CDR3 sequence: CASSLDYLPDNEQFF. CDR3 DNA sequence: TGCGCCAGCAGCTTGGACTACCTTCCCGACAATGAGCAGTTCTTC.